This T cell receptor (beta chain) came from a study of blood T cell repertoires in COVID-19. Study context: T cells, B-cell-depleted T cells, or PBMCs provided the cDNA or gDNA that served as material.

The CDR3 has 15 amino acids. In germline, CDR1 is SGHRS, CDR2 YFSETQ. J was trimmed by 8 bases and V by 1 base; bases with no gene match: 9. Profiled with immunoSEQ multiplex PCR; TCRdb holds only in-frame clones, not every one. The data contain 150,000 to 200,000 clones, around 87% of them singletons. The rearrangement joins TRBV5-1 to TRBJ2-1; 7 nucleotides line up with TRBD2. What was sequenced was peripheral blood. The sequence was obtained from a man aged 45-65 years with acute or convalescent COVID-19. The CDR3 sequence is CASSLTPGRPDEQFF. CDR3 DNA sequence: TGCGCCAGCAGCTTGACCCCCGGGAGGCCAGATGAGCAGTTCTTC.